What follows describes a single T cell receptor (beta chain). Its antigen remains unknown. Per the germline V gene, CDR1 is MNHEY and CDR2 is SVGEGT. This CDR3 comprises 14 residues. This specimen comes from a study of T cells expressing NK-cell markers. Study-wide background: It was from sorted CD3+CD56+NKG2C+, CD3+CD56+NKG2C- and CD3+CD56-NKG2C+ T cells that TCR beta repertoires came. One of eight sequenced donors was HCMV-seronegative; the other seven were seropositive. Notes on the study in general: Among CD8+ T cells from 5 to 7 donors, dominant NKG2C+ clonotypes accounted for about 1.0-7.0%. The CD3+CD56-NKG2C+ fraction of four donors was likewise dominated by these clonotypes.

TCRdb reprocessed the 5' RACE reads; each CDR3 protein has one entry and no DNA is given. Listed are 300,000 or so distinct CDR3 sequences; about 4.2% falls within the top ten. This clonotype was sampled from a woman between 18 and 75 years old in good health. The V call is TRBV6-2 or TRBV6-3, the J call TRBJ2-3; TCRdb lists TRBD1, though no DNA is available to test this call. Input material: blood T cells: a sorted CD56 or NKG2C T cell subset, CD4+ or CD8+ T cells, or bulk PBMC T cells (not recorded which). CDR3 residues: CASKRQGATDTQYF.